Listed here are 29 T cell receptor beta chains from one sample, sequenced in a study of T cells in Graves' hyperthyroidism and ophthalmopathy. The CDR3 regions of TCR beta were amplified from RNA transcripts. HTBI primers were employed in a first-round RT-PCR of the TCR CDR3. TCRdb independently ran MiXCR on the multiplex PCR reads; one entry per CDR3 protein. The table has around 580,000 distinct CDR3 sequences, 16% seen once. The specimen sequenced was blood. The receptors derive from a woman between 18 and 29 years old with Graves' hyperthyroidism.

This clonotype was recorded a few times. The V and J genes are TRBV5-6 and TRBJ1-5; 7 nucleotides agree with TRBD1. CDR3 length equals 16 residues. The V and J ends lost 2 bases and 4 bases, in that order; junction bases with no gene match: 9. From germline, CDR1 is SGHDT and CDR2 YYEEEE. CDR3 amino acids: CASSFRTGGRNQPQHF. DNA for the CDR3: TGTGCCAGCAGCTTCCGGACAGGCGGACGTAATCAGCCCCAGCATTTT.

This CDR3 reads CASSYQAGTNNEQFF. CDR3 in DNA: TGTGCCAGCAGTTACCAAGCCGGGACTAACAATGAGCAGTTCTTC. The V gene is TRBV6-2 or TRBV6-3, the J gene TRBJ2-1, with 7 bases identical to TRBD2. The CDR3 spans 15 residues. V dropped 2 bases and J dropped 5; count of bases not matched to a gene: 6. In germline, CDR1 is MNHEY, CDR2 SVGEGT.

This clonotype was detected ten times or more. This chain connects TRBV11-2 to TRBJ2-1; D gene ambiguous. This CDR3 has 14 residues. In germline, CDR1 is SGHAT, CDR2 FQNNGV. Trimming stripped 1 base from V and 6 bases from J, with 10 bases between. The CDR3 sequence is CASSLVVGSNEQFF. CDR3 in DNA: TGTGCCAGCAGCTTAGTGGTGGGCTCCAATGAGCAGTTCTTC.

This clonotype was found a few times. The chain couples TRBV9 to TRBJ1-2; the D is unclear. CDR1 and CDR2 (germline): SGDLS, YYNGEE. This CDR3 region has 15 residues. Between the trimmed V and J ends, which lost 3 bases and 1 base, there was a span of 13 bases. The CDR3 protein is CASSAGQADNYGYTF. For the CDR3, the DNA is TGTGCCAGCAGCGCTGGGCAGGCCGATAACTATGGCTACACCTTC.

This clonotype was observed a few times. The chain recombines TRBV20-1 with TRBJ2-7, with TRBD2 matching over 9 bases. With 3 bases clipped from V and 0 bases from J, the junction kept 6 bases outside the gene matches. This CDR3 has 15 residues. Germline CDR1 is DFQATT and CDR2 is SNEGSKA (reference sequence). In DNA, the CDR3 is TGCAGTGCTAGCCCACCGACTAGCGGCTCCTACGAGCAGTACTTC. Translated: CSASPPTSGSYEQYF.

CDR3 DNA: TGTGCCAGCAGCCAAGCACAGGGGCCGAAGCCGACCCAGCATTTT. This gives the protein CASSQAQGPKPTQHF. The chain combines TRBV3-1 with TRBJ1-5, with 7 nucleotides matching TRBD1. Germline V lookup: CDR1 LGHDT, CDR2 YNNKEL (reference sequence). The CDR3 extends over 15 amino acids. V gave up 1 base and J gave up 11 bases; unmatched junction bases: 11.

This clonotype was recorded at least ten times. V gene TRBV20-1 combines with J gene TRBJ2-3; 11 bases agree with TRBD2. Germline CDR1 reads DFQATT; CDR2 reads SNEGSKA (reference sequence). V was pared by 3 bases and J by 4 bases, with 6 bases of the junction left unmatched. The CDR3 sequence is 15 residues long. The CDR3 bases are TGCAGTGCTAGTGGTAGCGGGGGGGTCGCAGATACGCAGTATTTT. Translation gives CSASGSGGVADTQYF.

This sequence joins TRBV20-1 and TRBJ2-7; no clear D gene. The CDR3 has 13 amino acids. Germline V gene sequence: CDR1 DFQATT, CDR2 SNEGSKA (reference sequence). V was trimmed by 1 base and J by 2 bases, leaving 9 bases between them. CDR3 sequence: CSARVTATYEQYF. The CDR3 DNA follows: TGCAGTGCTAGAGTGACTGCCACCTACGAGCAGTACTTC.

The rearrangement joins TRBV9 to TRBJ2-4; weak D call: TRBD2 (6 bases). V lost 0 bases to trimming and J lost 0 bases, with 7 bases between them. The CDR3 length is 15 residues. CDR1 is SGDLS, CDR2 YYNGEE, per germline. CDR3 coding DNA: TGTGCCAGCAGCGTAGGCGGGGCAGCCAAAAACATTCAGTACTTC. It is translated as CASSVGGAAKNIQYF.

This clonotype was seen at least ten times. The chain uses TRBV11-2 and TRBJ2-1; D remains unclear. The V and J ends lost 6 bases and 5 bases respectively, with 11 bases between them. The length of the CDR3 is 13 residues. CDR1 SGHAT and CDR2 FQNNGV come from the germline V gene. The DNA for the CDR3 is TGTGCCAGCAGTTACAATCCTAACAATGAGCAGTTCTTC. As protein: CASSYNPNNEQFF.

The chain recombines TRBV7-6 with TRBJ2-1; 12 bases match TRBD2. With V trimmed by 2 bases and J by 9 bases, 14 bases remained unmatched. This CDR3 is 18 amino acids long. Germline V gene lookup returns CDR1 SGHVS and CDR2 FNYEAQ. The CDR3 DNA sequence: TGTGCCAGCAGCTTACTGGCGCTAGCGGGAGGGCCGGGTAGTGAGCAGTTCTTC. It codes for CASSLLALAGGPGSEQFF.

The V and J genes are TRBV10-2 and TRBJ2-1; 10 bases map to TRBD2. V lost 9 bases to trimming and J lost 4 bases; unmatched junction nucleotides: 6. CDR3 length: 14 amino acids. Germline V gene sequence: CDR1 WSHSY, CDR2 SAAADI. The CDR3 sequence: CASYSGGFYNEQFF. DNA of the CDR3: TGCGCCAGTTATAGCGGGGGGTTTTACAATGAGCAGTTCTTC.

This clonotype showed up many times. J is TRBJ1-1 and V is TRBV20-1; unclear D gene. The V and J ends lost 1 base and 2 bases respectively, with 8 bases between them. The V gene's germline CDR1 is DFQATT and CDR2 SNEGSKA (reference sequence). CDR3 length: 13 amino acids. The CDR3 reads CSARAPGNTEAFF. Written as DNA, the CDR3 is TGCAGTGCTAGAGCCCCGGGTAACACTGAAGCTTTCTTT.

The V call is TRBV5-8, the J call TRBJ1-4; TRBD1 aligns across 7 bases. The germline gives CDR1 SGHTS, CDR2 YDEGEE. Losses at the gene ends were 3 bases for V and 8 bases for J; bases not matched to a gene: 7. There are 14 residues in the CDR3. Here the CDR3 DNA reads TGTGCCAGCAGCTCCCGGGACAGAGAGGAAAAACTGTTTTTT. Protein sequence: CASSSRDREEKLFF.

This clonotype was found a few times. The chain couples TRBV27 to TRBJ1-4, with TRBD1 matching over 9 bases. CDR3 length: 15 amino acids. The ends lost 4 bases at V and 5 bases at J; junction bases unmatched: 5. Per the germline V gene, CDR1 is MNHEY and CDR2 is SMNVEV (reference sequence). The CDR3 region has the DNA TGTGCCAGCAGTTCAACCGGGACAGGGAATGAAAAACTGTTTTTT. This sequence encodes CASSSTGTGNEKLFF.

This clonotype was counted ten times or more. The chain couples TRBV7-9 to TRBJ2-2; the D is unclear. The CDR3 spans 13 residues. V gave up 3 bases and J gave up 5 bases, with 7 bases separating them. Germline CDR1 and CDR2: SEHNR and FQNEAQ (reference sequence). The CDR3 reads CASSLWLTGELFF. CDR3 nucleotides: TGTGCCAGCAGCTTGTGGTTAACCGGGGAGCTGTTTTTT.

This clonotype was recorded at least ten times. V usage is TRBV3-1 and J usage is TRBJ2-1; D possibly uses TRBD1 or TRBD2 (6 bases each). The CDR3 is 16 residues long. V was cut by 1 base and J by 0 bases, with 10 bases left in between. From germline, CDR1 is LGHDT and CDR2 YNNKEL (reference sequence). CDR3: CASSQVGGSSYNEQFF. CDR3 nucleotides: TGTGCCAGCAGCCAAGTAGGGGGGAGCTCCTACAATGAGCAGTTCTTC.

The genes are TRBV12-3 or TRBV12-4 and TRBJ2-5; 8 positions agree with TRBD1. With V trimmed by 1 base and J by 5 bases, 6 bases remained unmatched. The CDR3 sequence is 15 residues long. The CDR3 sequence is CASSLVPTGAETQYF. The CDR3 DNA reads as TGTGCCAGCAGTTTAGTCCCGACAGGGGCGGAGACCCAGTACTTC.

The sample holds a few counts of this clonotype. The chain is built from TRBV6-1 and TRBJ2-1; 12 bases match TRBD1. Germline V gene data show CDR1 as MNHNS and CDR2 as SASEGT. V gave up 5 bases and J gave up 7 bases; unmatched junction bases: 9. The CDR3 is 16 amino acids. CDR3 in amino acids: CASSSGTGGIGNEQFF. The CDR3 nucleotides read TGTGCCAGCAGTTCCGGGACAGGGGGCATTGGTAATGAGCAGTTCTTC.

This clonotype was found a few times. The CDR3 DNA follows: TGTGCCAGCAGCTTATCTGCTGGAGCAGGCAGCTCTGGAAACACCATATATTTT. Its protein product is CASSLSAGAGSSGNTIYF. This rearrangement joins TRBV7-9 to TRBJ1-3; no clear D. Trimming removed 2 bases from V and 0 bases from J, with 17 bases in between. Germline V lookup: CDR1 SEHNR, CDR2 FQNEAQ (reference sequence). This CDR3 has 18 amino acids.

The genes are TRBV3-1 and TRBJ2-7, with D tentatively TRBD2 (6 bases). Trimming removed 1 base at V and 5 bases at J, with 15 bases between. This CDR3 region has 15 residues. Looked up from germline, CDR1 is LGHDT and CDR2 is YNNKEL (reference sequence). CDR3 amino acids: CASSQVSGGRHEQYF. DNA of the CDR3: TGTGCCAGCAGCCAAGTATCCGGGGGACGCCACGAGCAGTACTTC.

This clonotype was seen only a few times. CDR3 amino acids: CASSYSGHMNTEAFF. The CDR3 DNA reads TGTGCCAGCAGTTACTCGGGCCACATGAACACTGAAGCTTTCTTT. The J gene is TRBJ1-1, the V gene TRBV6-5; D ambiguous. V lost 0 bases to trimming and J lost 0 bases, with 8 bases between them. The germline V gene encodes CDR1 MNHEY and CDR2 SVGAGI. The CDR3 is made up of 15 amino acids.

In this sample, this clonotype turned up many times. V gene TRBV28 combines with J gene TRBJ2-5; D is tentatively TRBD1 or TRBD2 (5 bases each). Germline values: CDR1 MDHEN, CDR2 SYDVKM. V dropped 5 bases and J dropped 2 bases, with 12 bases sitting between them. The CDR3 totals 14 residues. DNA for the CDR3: TGTGCCAGCAGTACAGGACTTGTTCAAGAGACCCAGTACTTC. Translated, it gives CASSTGLVQETQYF.

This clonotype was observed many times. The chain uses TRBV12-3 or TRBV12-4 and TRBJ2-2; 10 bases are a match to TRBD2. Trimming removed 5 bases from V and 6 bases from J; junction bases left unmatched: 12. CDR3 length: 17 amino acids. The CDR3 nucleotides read TGTGCCAGCAGTCCCCCTTTAGCGGGAGGATGGTCCGGGGAGCTGTTTTTT. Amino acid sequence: CASSPPLAGGWSGELFF.

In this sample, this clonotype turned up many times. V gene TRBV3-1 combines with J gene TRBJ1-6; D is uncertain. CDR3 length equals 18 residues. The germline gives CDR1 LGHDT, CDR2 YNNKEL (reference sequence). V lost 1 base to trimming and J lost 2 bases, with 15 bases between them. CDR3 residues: CASSQGGLLVTYNSPLHF. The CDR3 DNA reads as TGTGCCAGCAGCCAAGGGGGTTTGTTGGTCACCTATAATTCACCCCTCCACTTT.

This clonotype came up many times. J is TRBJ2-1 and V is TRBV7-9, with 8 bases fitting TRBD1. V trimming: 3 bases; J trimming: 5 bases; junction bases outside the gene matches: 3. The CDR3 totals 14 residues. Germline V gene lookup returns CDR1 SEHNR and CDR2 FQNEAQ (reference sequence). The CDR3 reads CASSFGTGHNEQFF. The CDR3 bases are TGTGCCAGCAGCTTCGGGACAGGCCACAATGAGCAGTTCTTC. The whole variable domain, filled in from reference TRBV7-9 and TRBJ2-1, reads DTGVSQNPRHKITKRGQNVTFRCDPISEHNRLYWYRQTLGQGPEFLTYFQNEAQLEKSRLLSDRFSAERPKGSFSTLEIQRTEQGDSAMYLCASSFGTGHNEQFFGPGTRLTVL.

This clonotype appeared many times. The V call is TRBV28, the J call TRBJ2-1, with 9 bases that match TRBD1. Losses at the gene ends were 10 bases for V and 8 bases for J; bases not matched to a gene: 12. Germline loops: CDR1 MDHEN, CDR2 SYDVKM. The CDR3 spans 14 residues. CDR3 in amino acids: CATISGTGFHEQFF. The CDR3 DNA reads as TGTGCCACTATCTCCGGGACAGGGTTCCATGAGCAGTTCTTC.

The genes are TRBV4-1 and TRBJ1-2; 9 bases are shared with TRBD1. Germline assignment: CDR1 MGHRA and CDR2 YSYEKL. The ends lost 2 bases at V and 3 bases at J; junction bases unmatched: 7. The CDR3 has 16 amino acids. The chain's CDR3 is CASSQRRDREHYGYTF. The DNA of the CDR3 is TGCGCCAGCAGCCAACGCCGGGACAGGGAACACTATGGCTACACCTTC.

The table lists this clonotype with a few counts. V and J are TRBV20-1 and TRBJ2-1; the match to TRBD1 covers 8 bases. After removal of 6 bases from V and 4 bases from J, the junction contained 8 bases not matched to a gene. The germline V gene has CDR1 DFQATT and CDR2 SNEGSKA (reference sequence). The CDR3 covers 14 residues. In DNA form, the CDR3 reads TGCAGTGCCAAGGGACAGGAGGATTACAATGAGCAGTTCTTC. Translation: CSAKGQEDYNEQFF.